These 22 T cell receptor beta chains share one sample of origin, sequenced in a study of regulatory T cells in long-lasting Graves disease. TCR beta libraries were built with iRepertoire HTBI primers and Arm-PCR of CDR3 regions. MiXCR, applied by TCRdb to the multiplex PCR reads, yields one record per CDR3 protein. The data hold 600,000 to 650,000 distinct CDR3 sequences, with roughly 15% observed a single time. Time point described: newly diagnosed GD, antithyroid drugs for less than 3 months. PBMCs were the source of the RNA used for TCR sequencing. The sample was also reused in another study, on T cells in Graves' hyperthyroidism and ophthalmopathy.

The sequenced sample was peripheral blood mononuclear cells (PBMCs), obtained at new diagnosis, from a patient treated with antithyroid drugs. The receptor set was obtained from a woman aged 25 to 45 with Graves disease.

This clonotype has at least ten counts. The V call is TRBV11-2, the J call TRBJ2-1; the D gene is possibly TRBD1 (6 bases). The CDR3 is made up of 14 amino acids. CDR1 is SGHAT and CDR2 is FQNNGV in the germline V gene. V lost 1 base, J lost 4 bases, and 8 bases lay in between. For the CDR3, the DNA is TGTGCCAGCAGCTTAGGGACAGTTTACAATGAGCAGTTCTTC. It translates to CASSLGTVYNEQFF.

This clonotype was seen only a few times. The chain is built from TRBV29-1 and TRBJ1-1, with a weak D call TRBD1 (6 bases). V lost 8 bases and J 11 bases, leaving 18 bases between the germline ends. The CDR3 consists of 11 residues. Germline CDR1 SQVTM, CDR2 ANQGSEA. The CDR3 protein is CSPTWGREAFF. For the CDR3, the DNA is TGCAGCCCGACGTGGGGGCGCGAGGCTTTCTTT.

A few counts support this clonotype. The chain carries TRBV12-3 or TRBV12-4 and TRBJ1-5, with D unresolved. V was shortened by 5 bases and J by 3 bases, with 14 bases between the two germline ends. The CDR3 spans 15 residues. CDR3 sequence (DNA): TGTGCCAGCAGTCCCCAGGCTACGGTCAATCAGCCCCAGCATTTT. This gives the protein CASSPQATVNQPQHF.

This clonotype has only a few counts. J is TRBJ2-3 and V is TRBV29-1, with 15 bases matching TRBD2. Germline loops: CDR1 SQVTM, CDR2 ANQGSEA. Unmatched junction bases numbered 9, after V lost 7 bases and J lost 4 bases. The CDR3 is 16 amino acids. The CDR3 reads CSAGTSGRTIADTQYF. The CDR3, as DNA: TGCAGCGCGGGGACTAGCGGGAGGACCATTGCAGATACGCAGTATTTT.

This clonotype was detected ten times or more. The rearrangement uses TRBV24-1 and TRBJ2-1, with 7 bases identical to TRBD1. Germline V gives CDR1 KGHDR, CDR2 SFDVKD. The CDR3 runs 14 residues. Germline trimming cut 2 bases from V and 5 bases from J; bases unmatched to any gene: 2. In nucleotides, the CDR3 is TGTGCCACCAGTGATTGGGACAGTCACAATGAGCAGTTCTTC. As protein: CATSDWDSHNEQFF.

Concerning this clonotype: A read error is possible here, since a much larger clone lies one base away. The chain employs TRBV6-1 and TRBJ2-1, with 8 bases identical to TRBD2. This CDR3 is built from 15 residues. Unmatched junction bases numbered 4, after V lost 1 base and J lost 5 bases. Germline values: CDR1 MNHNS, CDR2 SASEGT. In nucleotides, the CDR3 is TGTGCCAGCAGTGAAGGTAGCGGGGCTCACAATGAGCAGTTCTTC. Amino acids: CASSEGSGAHNEQFF.

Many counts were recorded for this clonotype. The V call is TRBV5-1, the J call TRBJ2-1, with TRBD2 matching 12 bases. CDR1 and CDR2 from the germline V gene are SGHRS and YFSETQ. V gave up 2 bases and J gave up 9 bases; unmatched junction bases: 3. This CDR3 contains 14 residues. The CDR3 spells CASSFLAGGREQFF. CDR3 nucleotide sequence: TGCGCCAGCAGCTTCCTAGCGGGAGGGCGTGAGCAGTTCTTC.

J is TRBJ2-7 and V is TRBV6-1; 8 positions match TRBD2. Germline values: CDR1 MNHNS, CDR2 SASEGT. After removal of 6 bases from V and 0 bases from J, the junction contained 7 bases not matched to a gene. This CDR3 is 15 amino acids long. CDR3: CASRTSGGASYEQYF. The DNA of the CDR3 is TGTGCCAGCAGAACCTCGGGGGGGGCCTCCTACGAGCAGTACTTC.

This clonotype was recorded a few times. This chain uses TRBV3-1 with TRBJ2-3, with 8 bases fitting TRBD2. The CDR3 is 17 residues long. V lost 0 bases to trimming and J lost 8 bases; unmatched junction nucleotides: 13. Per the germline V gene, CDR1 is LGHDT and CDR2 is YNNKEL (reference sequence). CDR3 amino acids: CASSQDRGLAGRGTQYF. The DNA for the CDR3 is TGTGCCAGCAGCCAAGACCGAGGCCTAGCGGGCCGGGGTACGCAGTATTTT.

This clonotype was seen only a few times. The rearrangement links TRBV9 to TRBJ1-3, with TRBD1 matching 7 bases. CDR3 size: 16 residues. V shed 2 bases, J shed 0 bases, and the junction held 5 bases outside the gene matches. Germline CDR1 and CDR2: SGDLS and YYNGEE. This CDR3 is CASSVTTGSSGNTIYF. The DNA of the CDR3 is TGTGCCAGCAGCGTGACGACAGGGAGCTCTGGAAACACCATATATTTT.

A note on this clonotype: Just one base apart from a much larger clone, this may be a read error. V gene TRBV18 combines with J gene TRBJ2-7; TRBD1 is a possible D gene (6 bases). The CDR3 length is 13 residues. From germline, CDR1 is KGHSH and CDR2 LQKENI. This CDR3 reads CVSSPGASYEQYF. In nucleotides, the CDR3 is TGTGTCAGCTCACCAGGGGCCTCCTACGAGCAGTACTTC.

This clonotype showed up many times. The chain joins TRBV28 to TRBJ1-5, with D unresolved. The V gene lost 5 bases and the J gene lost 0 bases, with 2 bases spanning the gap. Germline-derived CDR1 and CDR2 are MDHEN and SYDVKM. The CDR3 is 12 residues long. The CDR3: CASSVSNQPQHF. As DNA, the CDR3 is TGTGCCAGCAGTGTTAGCAATCAGCCCCAGCATTTT.

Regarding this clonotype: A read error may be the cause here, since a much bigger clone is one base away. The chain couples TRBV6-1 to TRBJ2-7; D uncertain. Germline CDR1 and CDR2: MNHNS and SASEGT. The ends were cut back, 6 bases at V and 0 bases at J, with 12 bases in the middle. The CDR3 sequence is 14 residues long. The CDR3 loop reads CASRLSSSSYEQYF. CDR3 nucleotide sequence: TGTGCCAGCAGGCTGAGCAGTAGCTCCTACGAGCAGTACTTC.

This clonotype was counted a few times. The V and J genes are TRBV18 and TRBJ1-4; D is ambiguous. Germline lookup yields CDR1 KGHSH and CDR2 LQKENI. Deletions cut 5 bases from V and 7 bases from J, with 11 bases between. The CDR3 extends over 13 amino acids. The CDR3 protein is CASSSLLGEKLFF. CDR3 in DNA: TGTGCCAGCTCATCACTATTAGGTGAAAAACTGTTTTTT.

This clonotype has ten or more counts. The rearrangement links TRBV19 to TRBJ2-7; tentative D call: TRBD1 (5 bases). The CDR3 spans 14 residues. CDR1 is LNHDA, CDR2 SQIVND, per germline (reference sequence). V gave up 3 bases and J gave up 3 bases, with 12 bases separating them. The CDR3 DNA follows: TGTGCCAGTAGTATCGGACACGGATACTACGAGCAGTACTTC. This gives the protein CASSIGHGYYEQYF. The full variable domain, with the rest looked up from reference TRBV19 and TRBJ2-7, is DGGITQSPKYLFRKEGQNVTLSCEQNLNHDAMYWYRQDPGQGLRLIYYSQIVNDFQKGDIAEGYSVSREKKESFPLTVTSAQKNPTAFYLCASSIGHGYYEQYFGPGTRLTVT.

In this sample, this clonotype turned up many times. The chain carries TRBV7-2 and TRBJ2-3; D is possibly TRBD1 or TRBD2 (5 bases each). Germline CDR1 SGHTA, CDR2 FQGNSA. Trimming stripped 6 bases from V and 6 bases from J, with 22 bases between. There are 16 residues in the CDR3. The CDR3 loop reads CASRVGRLVDTDTQYF. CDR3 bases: TGTGCCAGCAGGGTGGGACGCCTCGTGGACACGGATACGCAGTATTTT. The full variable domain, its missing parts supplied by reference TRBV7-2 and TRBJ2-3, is GAGVSQSPSNKVTEKGKDVELRCDPISGHTALYWYRQSLGQGLEFLIYFQGNSAPDKSGLPSDRFSAERTGGSVSTLTIQRTQQEDSAVYLCASRVGRLVDTDTQYFGPGTRLTVL.

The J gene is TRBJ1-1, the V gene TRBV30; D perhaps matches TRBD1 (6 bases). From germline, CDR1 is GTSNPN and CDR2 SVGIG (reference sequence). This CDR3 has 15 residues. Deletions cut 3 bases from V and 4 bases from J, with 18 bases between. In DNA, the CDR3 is TGTGCCTGGAGCCCTAAAAGTGGGGGCGTCACTGAAGCTTTCTTT. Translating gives CAWSPKSGGVTEAFF.

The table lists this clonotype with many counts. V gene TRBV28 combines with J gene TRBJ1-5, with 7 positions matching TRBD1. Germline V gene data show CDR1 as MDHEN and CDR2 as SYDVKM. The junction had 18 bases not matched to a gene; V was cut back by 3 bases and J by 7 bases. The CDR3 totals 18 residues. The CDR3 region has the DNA TGTGCCAGCAGTTTTGGGACAGTTACCCGGGCGGTGAGACAGCCCCAGCATTTT. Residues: CASSFGTVTRAVRQPQHF.

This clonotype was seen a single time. CDR3 bases: TGTGCCAGCAGCTTGAGACTAGCGGGAGCGACCCCTGGGGCCAACGTCCTGACTTTC. It translates to CASSLRLAGATPGANVLTF. The chain links TRBV12-3 or TRBV12-4 to TRBJ2-6; 12 positions agree with TRBD2. V dropped 6 bases and J dropped 2; count of bases not matched to a gene: 11. The CDR3 spans 19 residues.

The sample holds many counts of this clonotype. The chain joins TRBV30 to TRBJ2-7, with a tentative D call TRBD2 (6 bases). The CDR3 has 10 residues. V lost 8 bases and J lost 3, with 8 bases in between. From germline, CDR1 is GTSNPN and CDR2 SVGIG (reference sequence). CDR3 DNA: TGTGCCCCGGACTACTACGAGCAGTACTTC. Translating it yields CAPDYYEQYF.

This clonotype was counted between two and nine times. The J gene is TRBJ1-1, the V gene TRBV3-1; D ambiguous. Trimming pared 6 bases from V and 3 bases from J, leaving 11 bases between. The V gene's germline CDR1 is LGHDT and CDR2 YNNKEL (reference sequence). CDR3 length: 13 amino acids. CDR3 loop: CASSRLSHTEAFF. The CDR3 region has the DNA TGTGCCAGCAGTCGCCTATCACACACTGAAGCTTTCTTT.

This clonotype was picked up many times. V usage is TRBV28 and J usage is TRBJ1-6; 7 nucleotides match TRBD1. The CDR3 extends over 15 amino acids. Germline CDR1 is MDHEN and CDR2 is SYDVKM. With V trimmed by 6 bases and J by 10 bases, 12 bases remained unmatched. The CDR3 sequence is CASRFSRGLNSPLHF. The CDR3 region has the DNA TGTGCCAGCAGGTTTAGCAGGGGGTTAAACTCACCCCTCCACTTT.